This TCR beta chain was identified during a study of blood T cell repertoires in COVID-19. In the study overall: COVID-19 samples collected from the United States, Italy and Spain covered acute and convalescent phases. T cells, B-cell-depleted T cells, or PBMCs supplied cDNA or gDNA.

The CDR3 sequence is 9 residues long. TCRdb's table, derived via immunoSEQ multiplex PCR, lists solely in-frame clones and lacks some. Seen here are 110,000 or so clones, about 78% observed once, and the top ten hold around 4%. This clone has just a few counts. Sequenced material: peripheral blood. This TCR came from a human donor in a cohort sampled during active or convalescent COVID-19. The chain combines TRBV23-1 with TRBJ2-7, with 7 bases lining up with TRBD1. TRBV23-1 is recorded as an ORF, its role being uncertain. The CDR3 loop reads CASSQSGQV. In DNA, the CDR3 is TGCGCCAGCAGTCAATCGGGACAGGTC.